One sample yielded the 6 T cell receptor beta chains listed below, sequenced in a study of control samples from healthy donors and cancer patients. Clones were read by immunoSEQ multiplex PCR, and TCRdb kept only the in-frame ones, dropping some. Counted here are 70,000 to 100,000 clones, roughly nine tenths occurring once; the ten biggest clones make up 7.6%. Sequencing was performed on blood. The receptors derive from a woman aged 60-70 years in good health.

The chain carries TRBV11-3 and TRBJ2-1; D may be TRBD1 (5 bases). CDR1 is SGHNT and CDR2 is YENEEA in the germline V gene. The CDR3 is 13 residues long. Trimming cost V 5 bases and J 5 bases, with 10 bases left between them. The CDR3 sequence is CASSPFRDNEQFF. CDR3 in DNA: TGTGCCAGCAGCCCGTTCAGGGACAATGAGCAGTTCTTC.

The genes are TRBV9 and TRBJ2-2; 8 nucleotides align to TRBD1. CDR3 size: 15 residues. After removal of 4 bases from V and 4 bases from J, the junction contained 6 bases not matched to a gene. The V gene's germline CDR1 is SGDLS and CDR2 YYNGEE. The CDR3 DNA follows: TGTGCCAGCAGCTTAAGGGACAGGCCCACCGGGGAGCTGTTTTTT. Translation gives CASSLRDRPTGELFF.

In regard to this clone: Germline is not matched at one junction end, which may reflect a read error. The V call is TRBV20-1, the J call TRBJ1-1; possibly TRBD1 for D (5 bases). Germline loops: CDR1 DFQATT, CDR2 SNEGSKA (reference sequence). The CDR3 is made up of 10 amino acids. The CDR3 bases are TGCAGTGTGGATGGGAAGGGGATGATCTTT. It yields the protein CSVDGKGMIF.

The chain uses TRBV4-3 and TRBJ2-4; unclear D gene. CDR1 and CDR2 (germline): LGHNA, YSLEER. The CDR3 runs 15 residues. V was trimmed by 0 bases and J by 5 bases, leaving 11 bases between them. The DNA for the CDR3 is TGCGCCAGCAGCCAAGACGTGCGGCCAGAAAACATTCAGTACTTC. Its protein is CASSQDVRPENIQYF.

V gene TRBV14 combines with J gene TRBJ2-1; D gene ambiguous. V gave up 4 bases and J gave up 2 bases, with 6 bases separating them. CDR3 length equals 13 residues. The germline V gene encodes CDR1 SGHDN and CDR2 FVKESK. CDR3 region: CASSPSPYNEQFF. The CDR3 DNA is TGTGCCAGCAGCCCCAGCCCCTACAATGAGCAGTTCTTC.

The CDR3 loop is CASREGTGGDGYTF. Here the CDR3 DNA reads TGTGCCAGCAGAGAAGGGACAGGGGGCGATGGCTACACCTTC. The chain employs TRBV9 and TRBJ1-2, with 12 bases identical to TRBD1. This CDR3 has 14 residues. Germline assignment: CDR1 SGDLS and CDR2 YYNGEE. With V trimmed by 5 bases and J by 6 bases, 5 bases remained unmatched.